Each of the 21 T cell receptor beta chains below was sequenced from the same sample in a study of shared clonotypes between healthy human individuals. Libraries were prepared by immunoSEQ multiplex PCR; TCRdb keeps only in-frame clonotypes and omits some of them. The profile shows millions of clones, 85% to 95% of them singletons. CD8 cells classed as naive were CD45RO-negative and positively selected for CCR7, excluding terminally differentiated effector memory CD45RA+ cells. Sequencing was carried out using naive CD8+ T cells from PBMCs. The receptors shown here come from a man between 18 and 29 years old in good health. Some clones in this sample may be carry-over from other donors' samples.

The J gene is TRBJ1-1, the V gene TRBV7-8; TRBD1 might be the D (6 bases). The V and J ends lost 0 bases and 0 bases respectively, with 23 bases between them. The germline CDR1 and CDR2 sequences are SGHVS and FQNEAQ. This CDR3 is built from 20 residues. The CDR3 nucleotides read TGTGCCAGCAGCTTAGCCCGGGGGGCAGAAAACACTCCCTTGAACACTGAAGCTTTCTTT. Protein product: CASSLARGAENTPLNTEAFF.

V gene TRBV7-6 combines with J gene TRBJ2-1; TRBD2 matches 7 bases. Germline V gives CDR1 SGHVS, CDR2 FNYEAQ. The CDR3 is made up of 15 amino acids. V lost 5 bases and J lost 7; bases outside the gene matches: 11. The CDR3 is CASSPREAEENEQFF. The CDR3 nucleotides read TGTGCCAGCAGCCCCCGGGAGGCCGAGGAAAATGAGCAGTTCTTC.

CDR3 in amino acids: CASSAQGGGELFF. The CDR3 bases are TGTGCCAGCAGCGCCCAAGGGGGCGGGGAGCTGTTTTTT. The chain couples TRBV9 to TRBJ2-2; D may be TRBD1 (6 bases). CDR1 is SGDLS and CDR2 is YYNGEE in the germline V gene. This CDR3 spans 13 amino acids. V was shortened by 3 bases and J by 7 bases, with 10 bases between the two germline ends.

The chain employs TRBV11-2 and TRBJ1-1, with no clear D. This CDR3 has 13 residues. Between the trimmed V and J ends, which lost 0 bases and 6 bases, there was a span of 8 bases. Germline V lookup: CDR1 SGHAT, CDR2 FQNNGV. The CDR3 loop reads CASSLEAYAEAFF. The CDR3 region has the DNA TGTGCCAGCAGCTTAGAGGCATATGCTGAAGCTTTCTTT.

This chain uses TRBV19 with TRBJ2-1; possibly TRBD2 for D (5 bases). The V gene lost 5 bases and the J gene lost 8 bases, with 22 bases spanning the gap. CDR1 and CDR2 (germline): LNHDA, SQIVND (reference sequence). The CDR3 extends over 16 amino acids. CDR3 nucleotide sequence: TGTGCCAGTAGTTCCCGTTTGGCGGGTTTTATCGATGAGCAGTTCTTC. As protein: CASSSRLAGFIDEQFF.

This chain joins TRBV19 and TRBJ1-5; D is undetermined. The CDR3 has 13 residues. V gave up 5 bases and J gave up 7 bases, with 12 bases separating them. CDR1 and CDR2 from the germline V gene are LNHDA and SQIVND (reference sequence). The CDR3 is CASSWSLDQPQHF. The DNA for the CDR3 is TGTGCCAGTAGTTGGTCACTAGACCAGCCCCAGCATTTT. Complete variable domain (other parts from reference TRBV19 and TRBJ1-5): DGGITQSPKYLFRKEGQNVTLSCEQNLNHDAMYWYRQDPGQGLRLIYYSQIVNDFQKGDIAEGYSVSREKKESFPLTVTSAQKNPTAFYLCASSWSLDQPQHFGDGTRLSIL.

On this clone: At the DNA level, this CDR3 is encoded by other sequences in the same sample as well. V and J are TRBV11-2 and TRBJ1-5; D remains ambiguous. Per the germline V gene, CDR1 is SGHAT and CDR2 is FQNNGV. CDR3 length equals 12 residues. With 4 bases removed from V and 6 bases from J, the gap between germline ends came to 7 bases. The CDR3 DNA is TGTGCCAGCAGCTCATTAGGTCAGCCCCAGCATTTT. It is translated as CASSSLGQPQHF.

This clone has just one count. The chain employs TRBV9 and TRBJ1-3; the D is unclear. Per germline, CDR1 SGDLS and CDR2 YYNGEE. V lost 4 bases and J 0 bases, leaving 8 bases between the germline ends. The CDR3 is 14 residues long. The CDR3 nucleotides read TGTGCCAGCAGCTTTCCTGACTCTGGAAACACCATATATTTT. Protein product: CASSFPDSGNTIYF.

The chain uses TRBV7-9 and TRBJ2-1; 13 nucleotides line up with TRBD2. Trimming removed 5 bases from V and 5 bases from J; junction bases left unmatched: 6. Germline V lookup: CDR1 SEHNR, CDR2 FQNEAQ (reference sequence). This CDR3 comprises 16 residues. CDR3 residues: CASSARTSGSHNEQFF. The DNA of the CDR3 is TGTGCCAGCAGCGCCCGGACTAGCGGGAGCCACAATGAGCAGTTCTTC.

This chain connects TRBV7-2 to TRBJ2-7; the D gene is possibly TRBD1 (6 bases). V was pared by 1 base and J by 5 bases, with 9 bases between. CDR1 is SGHTA and CDR2 is FQGNSA in the germline V gene. The CDR3 contains 13 residues. CDR3: CASSLGTANEQYF. The CDR3 DNA reads as TGTGCCAGCAGCTTAGGGACAGCCAACGAGCAGTACTTC. Supplemented by reference TRBV7-2 and TRBJ2-7, the full variable domain reads GAGVSQSPSNKVTEKGKDVELRCDPISGHTALYWYRQSLGQGLEFLIYFQGNSAPDKSGLPSDRFSAERTGGSVSTLTIQRTQQEDSAVYLCASSLGTANEQYFGPGTRLTVT.

The chain joins TRBV27 to TRBJ2-1, with D maybe TRBD2 (6 bases). The germline V gene has CDR1 MNHEY and CDR2 SMNVEV (reference sequence). V was clipped by 2 bases and J by 4 bases, with 15 bases between them. This CDR3 region has 16 residues. The CDR3 nucleotides are TGTGCCAGCAGTTTAACTCGGGAGTTAGGTTACAATGAGCAGTTCTTC. This encodes CASSLTRELGYNEQFF.

Details on this clone: The identical CDR3 is also encoded by other nucleotide sequences in the sample. The V gene is TRBV2, the J gene TRBJ2-2; D remains ambiguous. The CDR3 runs 10 residues. Germline V gives CDR1 SNHLY, CDR2 FYNNEI. Trimming cost V 6 bases and J 7 bases, with 3 bases left between them. The CDR3, as DNA: TGTGCCAGCAGAGGCGGGGAGCTGTTTTTT. This gives the protein CASRGGELFF. The full variable domain, with the rest looked up from reference TRBV2 and TRBJ2-2, is EPEVTQTPSHQVTQMGQEVILRCVPISNHLYFYWYRQILGQKVEFLVSFYNNEISEKSEIFDDQFSVERPDGSNFTLKIRSTKLEDSAMYFCASRGGELFFGEGSRLTVL.

This chain joins TRBV13 and TRBJ2-1; D gene uncertain. V was pared by 0 bases and J by 3 bases, with 9 bases between. This CDR3 spans 15 amino acids. CDR1 and CDR2 (germline): PRHDT, FYEKMQ (reference sequence). As DNA, the CDR3 is TGTGCCAGCAGCTTAGGTGTGGGATTCTACAATGAGCAGTTCTTC. Its protein product is CASSLGVGFYNEQFF.

The chain has TRBV9 and TRBJ1-2, with 7 bases that match TRBD1. J gave up 4 bases and V 4 bases, and 13 bases lay outside the gene matches. Germline V gives CDR1 SGDLS, CDR2 YYNGEE. The CDR3 is made up of 16 amino acids. The CDR3 nucleotides read TGTGCCAGCAGCACAGGGGTAGGGGCAGCTACCTATGGCTACACCTTC. This gives the protein CASSTGVGAATYGYTF.

The DNA for the CDR3 is TGTGCCAGCAGCCAGGGGATAGGACAGGGTATCAATGAGCAGTTCTTC. Encoded protein: CASSQGIGQGINEQFF. The chain couples TRBV4-2 to TRBJ2-1, with 8 bases matching TRBD1. CDR3 size: 16 residues. V lost 3 bases, J lost 6 bases, and 10 bases stayed unmatched. The V gene's germline CDR1 is LGHNA and CDR2 YNFKEQ.

V gene TRBV28 combines with J gene TRBJ2-7; D perhaps matches TRBD1 (6 bases). Trimming left V 5 bases short and J 3 bases short, with 14 bases between. The CDR3 extends over 14 amino acids. The germline V gene has CDR1 MDHEN and CDR2 SYDVKM. Here the CDR3 reads CASSLLGTFYEQYF. DNA for the CDR3: TGTGCCAGCAGTCTACTGGGGACATTCTACGAGCAGTACTTC.

The chain employs TRBV11-3 and TRBJ2-1; 8 bases fit TRBD2. In germline, CDR1 is SGHNT, CDR2 YENEEA. The CDR3 sequence is 16 residues long. V dropped 5 bases and J dropped 6; count of bases not matched to a gene: 12. CDR3 in DNA: TGTGCCAGCAGCGCCGCCCCAGCGGGAGCCCTCAATGAGCAGTTCTTC. Protein: CASSAAPAGALNEQFF.

V usage is TRBV29-1 and J usage is TRBJ2-6; D is perhaps TRBD1 or TRBD2 (5 bases each). CDR1 is SQVTM and CDR2 is ANQGSEA in the germline V gene. Trimming pared 8 bases from V and 0 bases from J, leaving 17 bases between. The CDR3 is made up of 16 amino acids. The CDR3 loop reads CSITRDGFSGANVLTF. CDR3 sequence (DNA): TGCAGCATTACCCGGGACGGCTTCTCTGGGGCCAACGTCCTGACTTTC.

This clone was recorded a few times. The chain uses TRBV6-4 and TRBJ1-2; perhaps TRBD1 as D (6 bases). Germline values: CDR1 MRHNA, CDR2 SNTAGT. V lost 3 bases, J lost 6 bases, and 11 bases lay in between. The CDR3 extends over 13 amino acids. CDR3 in DNA: TGTGCCAGCAGTGAGGGTGGGGGGCATGGCTACACCTTC. It translates to CASSEGGGHGYTF.

The J gene is TRBJ1-1, the V gene TRBV27; D may be TRBD1 (5 bases). Germline V gene sequence: CDR1 MNHEY, CDR2 SMNVEV (reference sequence). V lost 4 bases and J lost 1, with 16 bases in between. This CDR3 is 16 amino acids long. CDR3 DNA: TGTGCCAGCAGTTCGCTTCCAGGGACGGAGAACACTGAAGCTTTCTTT. It encodes CASSSLPGTENTEAFF.

This chain links TRBV2 with TRBJ1-1; tentative D call: TRBD1 (5 bases). This CDR3 contains 13 residues. Germline CDR1 reads SNHLY; CDR2 reads FYNNEI. Trimming took off 4 bases at V and 4 bases at J, with 10 bases between the two ends. CDR3 DNA: TGTGCCAGCAGTGCGGGCAGGGCCACTGAAGCTTTCTTT. Its translation is CASSAGRATEAFF.